This is a list of T cell receptor beta chains from one sample in a study of blood T cells in healthy people across ages. Each CDR3 protein gets one entry after TCRdb re-called the 5' RACE reads with MiXCR. There are about 680,000 distinct CDR3 sequences in the sample; more than 40% occur only once, and 30% to 40% lies in the top ten. Source material: blood. These receptors originate from a woman aged 60-75 years in good health. The CDR3 runs from the conserved cysteine through the conserved F or W. Fields, in order: CDR3 length, J gene, D gene, V gene, clone size, CDR3 protein, CDR3 DNA. The D gene is left open where the match is weak. Part of the rows lack a size; the others show once, few, many or a class for expanded clones.

CDR3 length: 16
J gene: TRBJ2-7
D gene: -
V gene: TRBV28
clone size: -
CDR3 protein: CASSRLSGPYEYEQYF
CDR3 DNA: TGTGCCAGCAGTCGATTGAGCGGGCCTTATGAATACGAGCAGTACTTC

CDR3 length: 15
J gene: TRBJ2-7
D gene: -
V gene: TRBV4-1
clone size: -
CDR3 protein: CASSQFTGPTYEQYF
CDR3 DNA: TGCGCCAGCAGCCAATTTACGGGCCCGACGTACGAGCAGTACTTC

CDR3 length: 13
J gene: TRBJ2-7
D gene: -
V gene: TRBV4-3
clone size: -
CDR3 protein: CASSQAYLSEQYF
CDR3 DNA: TGCGCCAGCAGCCAAGCTTACCTAAGCGAGCAGTACTTC

CDR3 length: 15
J gene: TRBJ2-1
D gene: -
V gene: TRBV27
clone size: few
CDR3 protein: CASSLSSGTYNEQFF
CDR3 DNA: TGTGCCAGCAGTTTATCAAGCGGAACCTACAATGAGCAGTTCTTC

CDR3 length: 15
J gene: TRBJ2-5
D gene: TRBD1
V gene: TRBV6-6
clone size: -
CDR3 protein: CAGSYFGQGVETQYF
CDR3 DNA: TGTGCCGGCAGTTACTTCGGACAGGGAGTAGAGACCCAGTACTTC

CDR3 length: 16
J gene: TRBJ2-2
D gene: TRBD2
V gene: TRBV2
clone size: -
CDR3 protein: CASSVGSGRTTGELFF
CDR3 DNA: TGTGCCAGCAGTGTCGGTAGCGGGAGGACTACTGGGGAGCTGTTTTTT

CDR3 length: 14
J gene: TRBJ1-5
D gene: -
V gene: TRBV6-6
clone size: -
CDR3 protein: CASSSEGGWQPQHF
CDR3 DNA: TGTGCCAGCAGTTCGGAGGGGGGTTGGCAGCCCCAGCATTTT

CDR3 length: 14
J gene: TRBJ1-2
D gene: TRBD1
V gene: TRBV7-2
clone size: -
CDR3 protein: CASSFADRNYGYTF
CDR3 DNA: TGTGCCAGCAGCTTTGCGGACAGGAACTATGGCTACACCTTC

CDR3 length: 13
J gene: TRBJ2-3
D gene: TRBD2
V gene: TRBV20-1
clone size: once
CDR3 protein: CSASGRLRDTQYF
CDR3 DNA: TGCAGTGCTAGCGGGAGGTTGAGAGATACGCAGTATTTT

CDR3 length: 15
J gene: TRBJ2-7
D gene: -
V gene: TRBV20-1
clone size: -
CDR3 protein: CSAPTPGSGSYEQYF
CDR3 DNA: TGCAGTGCCCCAACGCCCGGCTCAGGGTCCTACGAGCAGTACTTC

CDR3 length: 19
J gene: TRBJ2-3
D gene: -
V gene: TRBV7-3
clone size: few
CDR3 protein: CASSLMRARVGRPTDTQYF
CDR3 DNA: TGTGCCAGCAGCTTAATGAGAGCTCGAGTCGGGCGGCCCACAGATACGCAGTATTTT

CDR3 length: 14
J gene: TRBJ2-5
D gene: TRBD2
V gene: TRBV29-1
clone size: few
CDR3 protein: CSVPTSGMAETQYF
CDR3 DNA: TGCAGCGTTCCGACTAGCGGGATGGCAGAGACCCAGTACTTC

CDR3 length: 14
J gene: TRBJ2-7
D gene: TRBD1
V gene: TRBV7-8
clone size: -
CDR3 protein: CASRAGTGGNEQYF
CDR3 DNA: TGTGCCAGCAGAGCCGGGACAGGGGGCAACGAGCAGTACTTC

CDR3 length: 14
J gene: TRBJ2-5
D gene: -
V gene: TRBV6-2/TRBV6-3
clone size: -
CDR3 protein: CASGLDGFYEGQYF
CDR3 DNA: TGTGCCAGCGGGCTGGACGGATTTTACGAGGGGCAGTACTTC

CDR3 length: 19
J gene: TRBJ2-1
D gene: TRBD2
V gene: TRBV7-9
clone size: once
CDR3 protein: CASSLVVTSGYYSYNEQFF
CDR3 DNA: TGTGCCAGCAGCTTAGTAGTCACTAGCGGGTATTACTCCTACAATGAGCAGTTCTTC

CDR3 length: 14
J gene: TRBJ2-1
D gene: -
V gene: TRBV11-1
clone size: -
CDR3 protein: CASSFNLNYNEQFF
CDR3 DNA: TGTGCCAGCAGCTTTAATCTAAATTACAATGAGCAGTTCTTC

CDR3 length: 13
J gene: TRBJ1-2
D gene: -
V gene: TRBV12-3/TRBV12-4
clone size: -
CDR3 protein: CASTLRAGSGYTF
CDR3 DNA: TGTGCCAGCACCCTAAGGGCAGGGAGCGGCTACACCTTC

CDR3 length: 13
J gene: TRBJ1-6
D gene: -
V gene: TRBV10-3
clone size: -
CDR3 protein: CATTRDINSPLHF
CDR3 DNA: TGTGCCACCACCCGGGACATTAATTCACCCCTCCACTTT

CDR3 length: 14
J gene: TRBJ2-1
D gene: TRBD2
V gene: TRBV12-3/TRBV12-4
clone size: -
CDR3 protein: CASRLAGAFDEQFF
CDR3 DNA: TGTGCCAGCAGGCTAGCGGGAGCCTTCGATGAGCAGTTCTTC

CDR3 length: 16
J gene: TRBJ2-5
D gene: TRBD2
V gene: TRBV7-9
clone size: few
CDR3 protein: CASSRRAGVDRETQYF
CDR3 DNA: TGTGCCAGCAGCCGTCGAGCGGGAGTGGATCGTGAGACCCAGTACTTC

CDR3 length: 17
J gene: TRBJ1-6
D gene: TRBD1
V gene: TRBV20-1
clone size: -
CDR3 protein: CSARDEKARGYNSPLHF
CDR3 DNA: TGCAGTGCTAGAGATGAGAAAGCCAGGGGGTACAATTCACCCCTCCACTTT

CDR3 length: 15
J gene: TRBJ2-5
D gene: TRBD2
V gene: TRBV2
clone size: -
CDR3 protein: CASSEGGSRRETQYF
CDR3 DNA: TGTGCCAGCAGTGAGGGCGGGAGTCGGCGGGAGACCCAGTACTTC

CDR3 length: 14
J gene: TRBJ2-3
D gene: -
V gene: TRBV29-1
clone size: few
CDR3 protein: CSVATGLNTDTQYF
CDR3 DNA: TGCAGCGTTGCGACAGGATTAAACACAGATACGCAGTATTTT

CDR3 length: 14
J gene: TRBJ2-1
D gene: -
V gene: TRBV20-1
clone size: few
CDR3 protein: CSARASRDYNEQFF
CDR3 DNA: TGCAGTGCTAGAGCTAGCAGAGACTACAATGAGCAGTTCTTC

CDR3 length: 12
J gene: TRBJ2-7
D gene: TRBD2
V gene: TRBV3-1
clone size: -
CDR3 protein: CASSQAAGQQYF
CDR3 DNA: TGTGCCAGCAGCCAAGCAGCGGGACAGCAGTACTTC

CDR3 length: 14
J gene: TRBJ2-7
D gene: TRBD1
V gene: TRBV28
clone size: -
CDR3 protein: CASSLYRGPYEQYF
CDR3 DNA: TGTGCCAGCAGTTTGTACAGGGGCCCCTACGAGCAGTACTTC

CDR3 length: 16
J gene: TRBJ1-5
D gene: TRBD1
V gene: TRBV7-2
clone size: -
CDR3 protein: CASSLEKTGGNQPQHF
CDR3 DNA: TGTGCCAGCAGCTTGGAGAAGACAGGGGGCAATCAGCCCCAGCATTTT

CDR3 length: 15
J gene: TRBJ2-1
D gene: -
V gene: TRBV5-1
clone size: few
CDR3 protein: CASREGTLLNNEQFF
CDR3 DNA: TGCGCCAGCAGGGAAGGGACCCTCCTTAACAATGAGCAGTTCTTC

CDR3 length: 14
J gene: TRBJ1-2
D gene: -
V gene: TRBV7-2
clone size: few
CDR3 protein: CASSLYGGWDGYTF
CDR3 DNA: TGTGCCAGCAGCTTATACGGGGGATGGGATGGCTACACCTTC

CDR3 length: 13
J gene: TRBJ1-1
D gene: -
V gene: TRBV6-6
clone size: -
CDR3 protein: CASTLQMNTEAFF
CDR3 DNA: TGTGCCAGCACCCTACAGATGAACACTGAAGCTTTCTTT

CDR3 length: 14
J gene: TRBJ2-2
D gene: -
V gene: TRBV24-1
clone size: -
CDR3 protein: CATSDGQGNGELFF
CDR3 DNA: TGTGCCACCAGTGATGGGCAGGGGAACGGGGAGCTGTTTTTT

CDR3 length: 15
J gene: TRBJ2-7
D gene: TRBD1
V gene: TRBV20-1
clone size: few
CDR3 protein: CSARPTGDRPYEQYF
CDR3 DNA: TGCAGTGCTAGACCAACAGGGGATCGGCCCTACGAGCAGTACTTC

CDR3 length: 16
J gene: TRBJ2-7
D gene: TRBD2
V gene: TRBV4-3
clone size: -
CDR3 protein: CASSRGTNSGGYEQYF
CDR3 DNA: TGCGCCAGCAGCCGGGGGACTAACTCGGGAGGTTACGAGCAGTACTTC

CDR3 length: 16
J gene: TRBJ2-1
D gene: TRBD2
V gene: TRBV20-1
clone size: -
CDR3 protein: CSATPSGRRSYNEQFF
CDR3 DNA: TGCAGTGCTACCCCAAGCGGGAGGCGGTCCTACAATGAGCAGTTCTTC

CDR3 length: 19
J gene: TRBJ1-4
D gene: TRBD1
V gene: TRBV28
clone size: -
CDR3 protein: CASSFPGTGVWRTNEKLFF
CDR3 DNA: TGTGCCAGCAGTTTCCCAGGGACAGGGGTATGGAGAACTAATGAAAAACTGTTTTTT

CDR3 length: 11
J gene: TRBJ2-1
D gene: -
V gene: TRBV20-1
clone size: -
CDR3 protein: CSARAADQQFF
CDR3 DNA: TGCAGTGCTAGAGCCGCAGATCAGCAGTTCTTC

CDR3 length: 13
J gene: TRBJ2-1
D gene: -
V gene: TRBV13
clone size: few
CDR3 protein: CASSLRRRNEQFF
CDR3 DNA: TGTGCCAGCAGCCTTCGACGTCGAAATGAGCAGTTCTTC

CDR3 length: 12
J gene: TRBJ1-5
D gene: -
V gene: TRBV20-1
clone size: -
CDR3 protein: CSARDVGSPQHF
CDR3 DNA: TGCAGTGCTAGAGATGTGGGGTCGCCCCAGCATTTT

CDR3 length: 12
J gene: TRBJ2-7
D gene: -
V gene: TRBV20-1
clone size: -
CDR3 protein: CSASPDDNEQYF
CDR3 DNA: TGCAGTGCTAGCCCGGACGACAATGAGCAGTACTTC

CDR3 length: 16
J gene: TRBJ1-4
D gene: -
V gene: TRBV4-3
clone size: -
CDR3 protein: CASSQDEGPVNEKLFF
CDR3 DNA: TGCGCCAGCAGCCAAGATGAAGGGCCGGTTAATGAAAAACTGTTTTTT

CDR3 length: 13
J gene: TRBJ1-2
D gene: -
V gene: TRBV6-2/TRBV6-3
clone size: few
CDR3 protein: CASSPDGSYGYTF
CDR3 DNA: TGTGCCAGCAGTCCGGACGGTTCCTATGGCTACACCTTC

CDR3 length: 18
J gene: TRBJ2-1
D gene: TRBD2
V gene: TRBV20-1
clone size: many
CDR3 protein: CSARVAGTSGRTYNEQFF
CDR3 DNA: TGCAGTGCTAGAGTTGCCGGGACTAGCGGGAGAACCTACAATGAGCAGTTCTTC

CDR3 length: 15
J gene: TRBJ2-3
D gene: TRBD2
V gene: TRBV7-9
clone size: -
CDR3 protein: CASSLSSGSADTQYF
CDR3 DNA: TGTGCCAGCAGCTTGTCTAGCGGGAGTGCAGATACGCAGTATTTT

CDR3 length: 17
J gene: TRBJ2-7
D gene: -
V gene: TRBV28
clone size: -
CDR3 protein: CASSLPSRTASGYEQYF
CDR3 DNA: TGTGCCAGCAGTTTGCCAAGTCGGACAGCTTCGGGCTACGAGCAGTACTTC

CDR3 length: 12
J gene: TRBJ2-2
D gene: -
V gene: TRBV12-3/TRBV12-4
clone size: -
CDR3 protein: CASSVRPGELFF
CDR3 DNA: TGTGCCAGCAGTGTGAGACCCGGGGAGCTGTTTTTT

CDR3 length: 16
J gene: TRBJ2-1
D gene: TRBD2
V gene: TRBV7-9
clone size: -
CDR3 protein: CASSATSGSRYNEQFF
CDR3 DNA: TGTGCCAGCAGCGCGACTAGCGGGAGTAGGTACAATGAGCAGTTCTTC

CDR3 length: 14
J gene: TRBJ1-5
D gene: -
V gene: TRBV3-1
clone size: once
CDR3 protein: CASSQSQGRQPQHF
CDR3 DNA: TGTGCCAGCAGCCAGTCACAGGGAAGGCAGCCCCAGCATTTT

CDR3 length: 13
J gene: TRBJ2-2
D gene: -
V gene: TRBV25-1
clone size: few
CDR3 protein: CASSEGGTGELFF
CDR3 DNA: TGTGCCAGCAGTGAAGGGGGAACCGGGGAGCTGTTTTTT

CDR3 length: 14
J gene: TRBJ2-1
D gene: TRBD1
V gene: TRBV4-2
clone size: few
CDR3 protein: CASSLLTGGNEQFF
CDR3 DNA: TGTGCCAGCAGCCTCCTGACAGGGGGCAATGAGCAGTTCTTC

CDR3 length: 13
J gene: TRBJ2-7
D gene: -
V gene: TRBV12-3/TRBV12-4
clone size: -
CDR3 protein: CASSPRQAYEQYF
CDR3 DNA: TGTGCCAGCAGCCCGAGACAGGCCTACGAGCAGTACTTC

CDR3 length: 14
J gene: TRBJ1-1
D gene: -
V gene: TRBV27
clone size: few
CDR3 protein: CASSLRRANTEAFF
CDR3 DNA: TGTGCCAGCAGTTTGAGAAGGGCCAACACTGAAGCTTTCTTT

CDR3 length: 12
J gene: TRBJ2-3
D gene: TRBD1
V gene: TRBV29-1
clone size: few
CDR3 protein: CSVRQGKDTQYF
CDR3 DNA: TGCAGCGTTCGACAGGGGAAAGATACGCAGTATTTT

CDR3 length: 14
J gene: TRBJ1-2
D gene: -
V gene: TRBV7-9
clone size: -
CDR3 protein: CASSLAGLFEGYTF
CDR3 DNA: TGTGCCAGCAGCTTAGCCGGTTTGTTCGAGGGCTACACCTTC

CDR3 length: 16
J gene: TRBJ2-3
D gene: -
V gene: TRBV7-2
clone size: -
CDR3 protein: CASSLGARRSTDTQYF
CDR3 DNA: TGTGCCAGCAGCTTAGGCGCCCGCCGGAGCACAGATACGCAGTATTTT

CDR3 length: 11
J gene: TRBJ2-5
D gene: -
V gene: TRBV6-1
clone size: -
CDR3 protein: CASSEGGPQYF
CDR3 DNA: TGTGCCAGCAGTGAAGGGGGTCCACAGTACTTC

CDR3 length: 17
J gene: TRBJ2-3
D gene: TRBD2
V gene: TRBV7-2
clone size: few
CDR3 protein: CASSLSGTSVSTDTQYF
CDR3 DNA: TGTGCCAGCAGCTTGTCCGGGACTAGCGTGTCCACAGATACGCAGTATTTT

CDR3 length: 15
J gene: TRBJ2-5
D gene: -
V gene: TRBV5-1
clone size: once
CDR3 protein: CASSFGRGDYNEQYF
CDR3 DNA: TGCGCCAGCAGCTTCGGCAGGGGAGACTACAATGAGCAGTACTTC